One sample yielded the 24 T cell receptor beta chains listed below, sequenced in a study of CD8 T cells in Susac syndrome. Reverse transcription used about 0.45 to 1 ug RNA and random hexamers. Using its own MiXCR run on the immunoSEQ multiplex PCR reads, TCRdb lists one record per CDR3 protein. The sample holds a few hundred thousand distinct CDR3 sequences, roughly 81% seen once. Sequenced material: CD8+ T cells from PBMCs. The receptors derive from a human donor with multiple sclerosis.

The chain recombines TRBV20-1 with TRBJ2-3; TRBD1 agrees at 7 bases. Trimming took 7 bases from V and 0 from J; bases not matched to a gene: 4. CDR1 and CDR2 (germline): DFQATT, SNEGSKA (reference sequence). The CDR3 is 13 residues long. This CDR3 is CSVRGRSTDTQYF. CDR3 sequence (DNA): TGCAGTGTTAGGGGGCGGAGCACAGATACGCAGTATTTT.

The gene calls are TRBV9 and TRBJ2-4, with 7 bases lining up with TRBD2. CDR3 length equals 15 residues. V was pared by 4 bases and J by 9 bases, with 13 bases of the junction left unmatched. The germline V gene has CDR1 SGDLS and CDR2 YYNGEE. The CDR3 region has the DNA TGTGCCAGCAGCTCGACTATGATAGCGGGTGGCATTCAGTACTTC. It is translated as CASSSTMIAGGIQYF.

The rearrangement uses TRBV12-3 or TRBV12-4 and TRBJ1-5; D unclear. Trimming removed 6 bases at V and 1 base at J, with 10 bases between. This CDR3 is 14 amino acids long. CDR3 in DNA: TGTGCCAGCAGCCAGACAAGGAGCAATCAGCCCCAGCATTTT. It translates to CASSQTRSNQPQHF.

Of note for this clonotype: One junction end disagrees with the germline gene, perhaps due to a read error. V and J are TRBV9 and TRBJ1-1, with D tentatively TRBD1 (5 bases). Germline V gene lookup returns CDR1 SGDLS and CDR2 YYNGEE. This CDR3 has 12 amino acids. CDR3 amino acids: CASGDGNAEAFF. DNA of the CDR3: TGTGCCAGCGGGGACGGGAACGCTGAAGCTTTCTTT.

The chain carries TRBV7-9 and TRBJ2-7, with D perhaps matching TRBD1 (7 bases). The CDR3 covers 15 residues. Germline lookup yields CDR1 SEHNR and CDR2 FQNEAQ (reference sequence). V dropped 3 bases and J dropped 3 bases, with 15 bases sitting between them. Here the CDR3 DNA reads TGTGCCAGCAGCTTTGAGCTCAGGGGGGTCTACGAGCAGTACTTC. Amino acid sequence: CASSFELRGVYEQYF.

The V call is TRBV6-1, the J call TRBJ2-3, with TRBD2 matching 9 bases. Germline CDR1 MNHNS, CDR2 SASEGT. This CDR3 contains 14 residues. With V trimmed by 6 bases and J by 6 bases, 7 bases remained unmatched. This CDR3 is CASRGTSFSDTQYF. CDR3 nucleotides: TGTGCCAGCAGAGGGACTAGCTTTTCCGATACGCAGTATTTT.

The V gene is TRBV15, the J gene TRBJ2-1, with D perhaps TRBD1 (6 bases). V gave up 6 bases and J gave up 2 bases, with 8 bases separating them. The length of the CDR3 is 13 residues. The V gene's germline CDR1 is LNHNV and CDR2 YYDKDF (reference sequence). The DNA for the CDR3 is TGTGCCACCAGGGGGGCGCCCTACAATGAGCAGTTCTTC. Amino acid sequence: CATRGAPYNEQFF.

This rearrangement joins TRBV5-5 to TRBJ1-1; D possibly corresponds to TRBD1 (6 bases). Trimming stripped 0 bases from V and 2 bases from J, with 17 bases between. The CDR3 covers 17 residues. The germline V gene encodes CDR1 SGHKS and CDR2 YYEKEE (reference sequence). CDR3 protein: CASSLVGRGSLNTEAFF. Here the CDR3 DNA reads TGTGCCAGCAGCTTGGTAGGAAGGGGGTCTCTAAACACTGAAGCTTTCTTT.

The CDR3 DNA is TGTGCCAGCAGTTGGATTGGGGCGGGAGGGTACAATGAGCAGTTCTTC. Protein product: CASSWIGAGGYNEQFF. This chain connects TRBV27 to TRBJ2-1; 9 nucleotides align to TRBD2. There are 16 residues in the CDR3. V lost 4 bases, J lost 4 bases, and 8 bases stayed unmatched. CDR1 is MNHEY and CDR2 is SMNVEV in the germline V gene (reference sequence).

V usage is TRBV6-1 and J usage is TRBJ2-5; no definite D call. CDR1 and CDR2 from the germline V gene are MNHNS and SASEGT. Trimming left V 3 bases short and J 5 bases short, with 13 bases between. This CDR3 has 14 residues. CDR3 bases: TGTGCCAGCAGTGATGGAGTTAAGTTTGAGACCCAGTACTTC. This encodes CASSDGVKFETQYF.

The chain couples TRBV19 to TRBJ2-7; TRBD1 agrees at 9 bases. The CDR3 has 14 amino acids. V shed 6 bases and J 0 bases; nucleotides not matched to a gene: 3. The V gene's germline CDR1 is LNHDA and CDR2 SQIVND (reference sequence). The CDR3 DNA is TGTGCCAGTAGCCGGGACAGGGACTCCTACGAGCAGTACTTC. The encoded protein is CASSRDRDSYEQYF.

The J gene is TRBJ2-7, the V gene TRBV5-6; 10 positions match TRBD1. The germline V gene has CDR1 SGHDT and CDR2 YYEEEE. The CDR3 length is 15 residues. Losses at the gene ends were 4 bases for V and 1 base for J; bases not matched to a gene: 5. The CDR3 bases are TGTGCCAGCAGCGGCGGGACAGGGGTGTCCTACGAGCAGTACTTC. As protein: CASSGGTGVSYEQYF.

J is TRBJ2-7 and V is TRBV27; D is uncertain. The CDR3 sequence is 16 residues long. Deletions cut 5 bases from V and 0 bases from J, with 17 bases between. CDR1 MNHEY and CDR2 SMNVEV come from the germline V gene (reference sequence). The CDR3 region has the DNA TGTGCCAGCAGTCCACCCCTGGGCACCCTCTCCTACGAGCAGTACTTC. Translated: CASSPPLGTLSYEQYF.

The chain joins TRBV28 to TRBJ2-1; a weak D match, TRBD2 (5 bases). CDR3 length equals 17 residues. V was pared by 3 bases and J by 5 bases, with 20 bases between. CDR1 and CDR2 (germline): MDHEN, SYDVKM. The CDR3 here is CASSLFVDFSRDNEQFF. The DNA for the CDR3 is TGTGCCAGCAGTTTGTTTGTGGACTTCTCTAGGGACAATGAGCAGTTCTTC.

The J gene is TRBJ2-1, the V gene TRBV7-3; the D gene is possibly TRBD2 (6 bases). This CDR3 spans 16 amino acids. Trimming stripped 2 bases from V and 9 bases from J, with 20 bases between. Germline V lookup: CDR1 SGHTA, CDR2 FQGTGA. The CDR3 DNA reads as TGTGCCAGCAGCTTACCTCCGGAGACGGAGGGAGCTGAGCAGTTCTTC. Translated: CASSLPPETEGAEQFF.

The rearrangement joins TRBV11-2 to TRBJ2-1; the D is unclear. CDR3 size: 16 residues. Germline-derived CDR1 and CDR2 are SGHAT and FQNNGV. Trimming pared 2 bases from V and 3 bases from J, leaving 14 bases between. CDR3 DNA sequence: TGTGCCAGCAGCTTATCTCGGACGGATTACTACAATGAGCAGTTCTTC. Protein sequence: CASSLSRTDYYNEQFF.

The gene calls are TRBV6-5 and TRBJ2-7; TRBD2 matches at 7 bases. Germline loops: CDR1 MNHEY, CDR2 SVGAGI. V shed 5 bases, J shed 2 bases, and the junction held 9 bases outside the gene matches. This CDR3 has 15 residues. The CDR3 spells CASSTQGGSPYEQYF. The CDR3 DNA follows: TGTGCCAGCAGTACCCAGGGCGGGAGCCCCTACGAGCAGTACTTC.

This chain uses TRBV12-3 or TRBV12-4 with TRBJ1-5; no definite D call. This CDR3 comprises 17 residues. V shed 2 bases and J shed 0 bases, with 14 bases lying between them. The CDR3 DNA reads TGTGCCAGCAGTTTAATCGAATTCGAATATAGCAATCAGCCCCAGCATTTT. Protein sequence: CASSLIEFEYSNQPQHF.

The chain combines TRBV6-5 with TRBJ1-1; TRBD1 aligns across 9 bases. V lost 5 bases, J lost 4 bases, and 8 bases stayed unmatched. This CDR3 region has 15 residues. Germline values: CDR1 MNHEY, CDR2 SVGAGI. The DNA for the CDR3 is TGTGCCAGCAGTCATACAGGGGGCCGGGGCACTGAAGCTTTCTTT. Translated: CASSHTGGRGTEAFF.

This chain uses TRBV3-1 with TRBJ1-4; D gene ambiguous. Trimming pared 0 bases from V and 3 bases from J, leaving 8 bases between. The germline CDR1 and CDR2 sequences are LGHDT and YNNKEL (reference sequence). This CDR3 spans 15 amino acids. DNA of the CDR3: TGTGCCAGCAGCCAAGATCTGGCAGCTAATGAAAAACTGTTTTTT. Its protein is CASSQDLAANEKLFF.

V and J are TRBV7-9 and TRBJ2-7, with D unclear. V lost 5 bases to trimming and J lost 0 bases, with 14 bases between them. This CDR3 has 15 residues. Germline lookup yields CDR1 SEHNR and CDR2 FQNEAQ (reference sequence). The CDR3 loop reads CASSPREGPSYEQYF. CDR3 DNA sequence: TGTGCCAGCAGCCCCCGTGAAGGACCCTCCTACGAGCAGTACTTC.

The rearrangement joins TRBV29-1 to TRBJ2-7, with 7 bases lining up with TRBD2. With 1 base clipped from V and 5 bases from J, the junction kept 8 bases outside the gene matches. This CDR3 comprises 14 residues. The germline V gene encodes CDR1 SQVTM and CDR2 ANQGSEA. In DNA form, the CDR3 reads TGCAGCGTTGAAGGGGATCGGACTAGACACGAGCAGTACTTC. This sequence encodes CSVEGDRTRHEQYF.

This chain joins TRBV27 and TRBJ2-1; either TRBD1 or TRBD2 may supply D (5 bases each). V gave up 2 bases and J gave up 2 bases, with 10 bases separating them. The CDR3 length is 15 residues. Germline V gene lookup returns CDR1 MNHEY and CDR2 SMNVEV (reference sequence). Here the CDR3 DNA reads TGTGCCAGCAGTTTAATGAGGGGCCCCTACAATGAGCAGTTCTTC. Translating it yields CASSLMRGPYNEQFF.

The CDR3 DNA follows: TGTGCCAGCAGGGTCAGGCCGGCCAGGGAGACCCAGTACTTC. This translates into CASRVRPARETQYF. The J gene is TRBJ2-5, the V gene TRBV6-1; D is unclear. The CDR3 is 14 amino acids. V lost 6 bases and J 5 bases, leaving 16 bases between the germline ends. The germline V gene has CDR1 MNHNS and CDR2 SASEGT.